This T cell receptor beta chain was documented in a study of T cells in Graves' hyperthyroidism and ophthalmopathy. This clonotype was seen many times. There were TCR beta CDR3 regions amplified from RNA transcripts. A set of HTBI primers served as the primers for a first-round RT-PCR of the TCR CDR3. TCRdb re-called the multiplex PCR reads through MiXCR, storing one row per CDR3 protein. The table includes about 280,000 distinct CDR3 sequences, 20% to 25% detected once. The ends were cut back, 5 bases at V and 3 bases at J, with 11 bases in the middle. CDR3 length: 13 residues. The sequence derives from a man aged 35 to 55 with Graves' hyperthyroidism that later progressed to Graves' ophthalmopathy. V and J are TRBV12-3 or TRBV12-4 and TRBJ2-7; no clear D gene. Sequences were obtained from blood. CDR3 sequence: CASSNSPSYEQYF. The CDR3 DNA follows: TGTGCCAGCAGTAACTCCCCAAGCTACGAGCAGTACTTC.